A single sample gave rise to the 23 T cell receptor beta chains below, sequenced in a study of OX40 agonist ivuxolimab in advanced cancers. Sequencing was performed with immunoSEQ multiplex PCR; in TCRdb, only in-frame clones are kept and a portion is missing. The table has 80,000 to 95,000 clones, about nine tenths seen once. The material sequenced was CD4+ or CD8+ T cells sorted from blood, taken in a trial of the OX40 agonist ivuxolimab. The receptor set was obtained from an adult with an advanced solid tumor such as melanoma, head and neck, liver or kidney cancer.

The J gene is TRBJ2-4, the V gene TRBV6-1, with no clear D. The V end was cut by 3 bases, the J end by 1 base, with 7 bases between. The CDR3 contains 14 residues. CDR1 and CDR2 (germline): MNHNS, SASEGT. The CDR3 loop is CASSETLAKNIQYF. In DNA, the CDR3 is TGTGCCAGCAGTGAGACACTGGCCAAAAACATTCAGTACTTC.

In DNA form, the CDR3 reads TGTGCCAGTAGCATACAGGGTTTGTCTAATCAGCCCCAGCATTTT. This gives the protein CASSIQGLSNQPQHF. The V gene is TRBV19, the J gene TRBJ1-5, with D tentatively TRBD1 (6 bases). The CDR3 spans 15 residues. V was cut by 6 bases and J by 4 bases, with 16 bases left in between. Germline V gene sequence: CDR1 LNHDA, CDR2 SQIVND (reference sequence).

The rearrangement links TRBV27 to TRBJ1-3; unclear D gene. V lost 1 base, J lost 0 bases, and 13 bases lay in between. Germline CDR1 is MNHEY and CDR2 is SMNVEV (reference sequence). The length of the CDR3 is 17 residues. As DNA, the CDR3 is TGTGCCAGCAGTTTATTGGGTCAGCAGCTCTCTGGAAACACCATATATTTT. Protein sequence: CASSLLGQQLSGNTIYF.

The rearrangement joins TRBV2 to TRBJ1-2; 7 bases fit TRBD1. CDR1 SNHLY and CDR2 FYNNEI come from the germline V gene. This CDR3 spans 15 amino acids. After removal of 2 bases from V and 3 bases from J, the junction contained 6 bases not matched to a gene. CDR3 DNA: TGTGCCAGCAGTGAATTAGGGGACAGCCACTATGGCTACACCTTC. Its protein product is CASSELGDSHYGYTF.

This chain links TRBV5-4 with TRBJ2-2; 7 nucleotides match TRBD1. The CDR3 spans 15 residues. Losses at the gene ends were 0 bases for V and 4 bases for J; bases not matched to a gene: 3. CDR1 and CDR2 from the germline V gene are SGHNT and YYREEE (reference sequence). CDR3 region: CASSLGGGSTGELFF. CDR3 sequence (DNA): TGTGCCAGCAGCTTGGGAGGGGGCAGCACCGGGGAGCTGTTTTTT.

The J gene is TRBJ2-1, the V gene TRBV10-1; the D call may be TRBD1 or TRBD2 (5 bases each). CDR3 length equals 13 residues. Germline V gives CDR1 WNHNN, CDR2 SYGVQD (reference sequence). The germline V and J ends were trimmed by 4 bases and 7 bases, with 11 bases remaining between them. CDR3 in DNA: TGCGCCAGCAGTGGGGCCGGGGCGAATGAGCAGTTCTTC. Encoded protein: CASSGAGANEQFF.

The V gene is TRBV19, the J gene TRBJ1-5; D remains unclear. V lost 6 bases and J lost 4, with 19 bases in between. The germline CDR1 and CDR2 sequences are LNHDA and SQIVND (reference sequence). The CDR3 loop spans 16 amino acids. The CDR3 nucleotides read TGTGCCAGTAGGAAATTCGAGGGCATTGGGAATCAGCCCCAGCATTTT. Translating it yields CASRKFEGIGNQPQHF.

This sequence joins TRBV14 and TRBJ1-3, with D uncertain. The V end lost 3 bases, the J end lost 1 base, and 7 bases lay between the germline ends. Germline CDR1 SGHDN, CDR2 FVKESK. The CDR3 totals 14 residues. The CDR3 reads CASSQEYSGNTIYF. Here the CDR3 DNA reads TGTGCCAGCAGCCAGGAGTATTCTGGAAACACCATATATTTT.

This clone has only one observation. The chain combines TRBV7-2 with TRBJ1-1; D is unclear. CDR1 and CDR2 from the germline V gene are SGHTA and FQGNSA. Between the trimmed V and J ends, which lost 6 bases and 2 bases, there was a span of 10 bases. CDR3 length: 13 amino acids. The CDR3 loop is CASRRELNTEAFF. The CDR3, as DNA: TGTGCCAGCAGACGAGAACTCAACACTGAAGCTTTCTTT. Filled out from reference TRBV7-2 and TRBJ1-1, the complete variable domain reads GAGVSQSPSNKVTEKGKDVELRCDPISGHTALYWYRQSLGQGLEFLIYFQGNSAPDKSGLPSDRFSAERTGGSVSTLTIQRTQQEDSAVYLCASRRELNTEAFFGQGTRLTVV.

This chain uses TRBV5-4 with TRBJ2-2, with 7 bases identical to TRBD2. V trimming: 0 bases; J trimming: 6 bases; junction bases outside the gene matches: 8. CDR3 length: 16 residues. Germline CDR1 is SGHNT and CDR2 is YYREEE (reference sequence). The CDR3 sequence: CASSLGAGEPSGELFF. CDR3 sequence (DNA): TGTGCCAGCAGCTTGGGTGCGGGGGAGCCTTCCGGGGAGCTGTTTTTT.

This rearrangement joins TRBV5-1 to TRBJ1-3; TRBD1 is a possible D gene (5 bases). Trimming stripped 4 bases from V and 0 bases from J, with 20 bases between. The germline V gene has CDR1 SGHRS and CDR2 YFSETQ. The CDR3 spans 18 residues. The CDR3 bases are TGCGCCAGCAGCCCAAACCCCGGGGCAGGGAGCTCTGGAAACACCATATATTTT. Its protein product is CASSPNPGAGSSGNTIYF. Filled out from reference TRBV5-1 and TRBJ1-3, the complete variable domain reads KAGVTQTPRYLIKTRGQQVTLSCSPISGHRSVSWYQQTPGQGLQFLFEYFSETQRNKGNFPGRFSGRQFSNSRSEMNVSTLELGDSALYLCASSPNPGAGSSGNTIYFGEGSWLTVV.

This chain joins TRBV28 and TRBJ2-2, with D tentatively TRBD1 (5 bases). The CDR3 totals 15 residues. In germline, CDR1 is MDHEN, CDR2 SYDVKM. Trimming left V 7 bases short and J 5 bases short, with 17 bases between. DNA for the CDR3: TGTGCCAGCATTGGGGCGGCGGTTTCTACCGGGGAGCTGTTTTTT. It yields the protein CASIGAAVSTGELFF.

The V gene is TRBV11-2, the J gene TRBJ2-3, with D maybe TRBD2 (6 bases). Trimming took 1 base from V and 4 from J, leaving 9 bases between them. The CDR3 runs 14 residues. In germline, CDR1 is SGHAT, CDR2 FQNNGV. Here the CDR3 DNA reads TGTGCCAGCAGCTTAGCGGGAGTCTCAGATACGCAGTATTTT. This codes for CASSLAGVSDTQYF.

This chain connects TRBV5-4 to TRBJ2-3; TRBD1 matches at 9 bases. J lost 0 bases, V lost 0 bases, and 5 bases had no gene match. CDR3 size: 17 residues. The germline V gene encodes CDR1 SGHNT and CDR2 YYREEE (reference sequence). CDR3 protein: CASSLALDRGSTDTQYF. CDR3 DNA sequence: TGTGCCAGCAGCTTGGCCCTGGACAGGGGAAGCACAGATACGCAGTATTTT.

This clone was seen only once. The chain is built from TRBV20-1 and TRBJ1-6; D unresolved. Germline CDR1 is DFQATT and CDR2 is SNEGSKA (reference sequence). CDR3 size: 11 residues. V gave up 4 bases and J gave up 10 bases, with 8 bases separating them. CDR3 in amino acids: CSATLGSPLHF. Here the CDR3 DNA reads TGCAGTGCTACATTAGGGTCACCCCTCCACTTT.

The chain has TRBV11-3 and TRBJ2-1; D remains ambiguous. Germline-derived CDR1 and CDR2 are SGHNT and YENEEA. V was shortened by 5 bases and J by 8 bases, with 13 bases between the two germline ends. This CDR3 has 13 amino acids. In DNA form, the CDR3 reads TGTGCCAGCAGCGCCAGCCCGGGTGATGAGCAGTTCTTC. It translates to CASSASPGDEQFF. The entire variable domain, with the rest obtained from reference TRBV11-3 and TRBJ2-1, is as follows: EAGVVQSPRYKIIEKKQPVAFWCNPISGHNTLYWYLQNLGQGPELLIRYENEEAVDDSQLPKDRFSAERLKGVDSTLKIQPAELGDSAVYLCASSASPGDEQFFGPGTRLTVL.

Of note for this clone: This CDR3 is also generated by other DNA sequences in the sample. The J gene is TRBJ2-7, the V gene TRBV9; D unclear. Trimming cost V 0 bases and J 0 bases, with 10 bases left between them. Germline V gene sequence: CDR1 SGDLS, CDR2 YYNGEE. CDR3 size: 15 residues. DNA for the CDR3: TGTGCCAGCAGCGTAGGGGGTGTGGGCTCCTACGAGCAGTACTTC. As protein: CASSVGGVGSYEQYF.

The rearrangement joins TRBV6-4 to TRBJ1-5; no definite D call. CDR1 MRHNA and CDR2 SNTAGT come from the germline V gene. The length of the CDR3 is 15 residues. Trimming left V 6 bases short and J 4 bases short, with 16 bases between. CDR3 bases: TGTGCCAGCAGCCAGACGGCAGCCCCTAATCAGCCCCAGCATTTT. Translated: CASSQTAAPNQPQHF.

The chain joins TRBV28 to TRBJ1-2; TRBD1 matches at 8 bases. The length of the CDR3 is 13 residues. V dropped 6 bases and J dropped 3; count of bases not matched to a gene: 3. Germline CDR1 reads MDHEN; CDR2 reads SYDVKM. The CDR3 protein is CASRAGGDYGYTF. Here the CDR3 DNA reads TGTGCCAGCAGGGCAGGGGGCGACTATGGCTACACCTTC.

The genes are TRBV18 and TRBJ1-1; D not resolved. From germline, CDR1 is KGHSH and CDR2 LQKENI. The CDR3 covers 14 residues. Trimming pared 6 bases from V and 1 base from J, leaving 12 bases between. The CDR3 here is CASSPGRPNTEAFF. The CDR3 DNA reads TGTGCCAGCTCCCCCGGACGGCCGAACACTGAAGCTTTCTTT. Drawing the rest from reference TRBV18 and TRBJ1-1, the complete variable domain is NAGVMQNPRHLVRRRGQEARLRCSPMKGHSHVYWYRQLPEEGLKFMVYLQKENIIDESGMPKERFSAEFPKEGPSILRIQQVVRGDSAAYFCASSPGRPNTEAFFGQGTRLTVV.

In nucleotides, the CDR3 is TGTGCCAGCACCCCGGGGGGCTCCTACAATGAGCAGTTCTTC. Translating it yields CASTPGGSYNEQFF. V usage is TRBV27 and J usage is TRBJ2-1, with 7 bases that match TRBD2. The germline CDR1 and CDR2 sequences are MNHEY and SMNVEV (reference sequence). Trimming took 7 bases from V and 0 from J; bases not matched to a gene: 3. This CDR3 has 14 amino acids.

V and J are TRBV5-1 and TRBJ1-4; D remains unclear. CDR3 length equals 12 residues. CDR1 and CDR2 from the germline V gene are SGHRS and YFSETQ. The V and J ends lost 0 bases and 8 bases respectively, with 5 bases between them. The CDR3 nucleotides are TGCGCCAGCAGCTTGGAGTCCGAAAAACTGTTTTTT. Its translation is CASSLESEKLFF.

This chain joins TRBV28 and TRBJ1-4; D ambiguous. Trimming pared 5 bases from V and 8 bases from J, leaving 18 bases between. Germline lookup yields CDR1 MDHEN and CDR2 SYDVKM. The CDR3 length is 15 residues. CDR3 residues: CASSPTGWAGEKLFF. The CDR3 DNA sequence: TGTGCCAGCAGTCCCACGGGGTGGGCAGGCGAAAAACTGTTTTTT.